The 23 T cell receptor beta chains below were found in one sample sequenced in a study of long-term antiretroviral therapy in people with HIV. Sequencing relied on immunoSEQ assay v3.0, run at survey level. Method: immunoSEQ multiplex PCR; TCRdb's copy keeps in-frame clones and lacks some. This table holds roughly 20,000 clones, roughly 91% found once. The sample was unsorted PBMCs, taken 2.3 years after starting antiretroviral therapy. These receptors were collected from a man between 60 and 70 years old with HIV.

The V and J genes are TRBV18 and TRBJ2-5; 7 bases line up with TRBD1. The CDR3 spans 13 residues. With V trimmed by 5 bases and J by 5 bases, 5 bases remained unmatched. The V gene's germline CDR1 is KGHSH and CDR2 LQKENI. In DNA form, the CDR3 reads TGTGCCAGCTCAAGAGACAGGGATGAGACCCAGTACTTC. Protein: CASSRDRDETQYF.

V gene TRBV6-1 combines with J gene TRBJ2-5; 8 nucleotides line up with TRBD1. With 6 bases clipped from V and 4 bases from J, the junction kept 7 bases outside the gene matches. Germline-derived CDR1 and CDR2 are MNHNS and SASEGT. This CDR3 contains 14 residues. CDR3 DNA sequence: TGTGCCAGCAGAGTGACAGGGGTTCGAGAGACCCAGTACTTC. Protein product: CASRVTGVRETQYF.

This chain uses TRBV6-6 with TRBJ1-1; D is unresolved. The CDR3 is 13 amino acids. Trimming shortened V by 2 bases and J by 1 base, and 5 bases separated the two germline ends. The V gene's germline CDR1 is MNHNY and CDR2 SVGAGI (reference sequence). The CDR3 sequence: CASSYPENTEAFF. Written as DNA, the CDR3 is TGTGCCAGCAGTTACCCAGAGAACACTGAAGCTTTCTTT.

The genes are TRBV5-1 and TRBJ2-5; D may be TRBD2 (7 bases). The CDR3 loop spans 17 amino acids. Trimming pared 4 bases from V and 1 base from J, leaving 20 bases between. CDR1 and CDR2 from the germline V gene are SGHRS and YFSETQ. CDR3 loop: CASSRGTGAGAQETQYF. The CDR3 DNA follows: TGCGCCAGCAGCAGAGGGACCGGTGCGGGGGCCCAAGAGACCCAGTACTTC.

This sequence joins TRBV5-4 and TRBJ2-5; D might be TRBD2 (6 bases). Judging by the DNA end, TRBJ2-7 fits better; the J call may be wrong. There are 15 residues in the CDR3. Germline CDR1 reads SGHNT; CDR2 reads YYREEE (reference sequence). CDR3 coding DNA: TGTGCCAGCAGCTTGGTGGGGGGTAGCGGCTACGAGCAGTACTTC. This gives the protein CASSLVGGSGYEQYF.

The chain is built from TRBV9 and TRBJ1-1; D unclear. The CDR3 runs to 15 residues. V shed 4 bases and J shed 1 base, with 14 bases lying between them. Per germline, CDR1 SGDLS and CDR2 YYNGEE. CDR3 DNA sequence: TGTGCCAGCAGCCCCCGGACTGTGGAGAACACTGAAGCTTTCTTT. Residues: CASSPRTVENTEAFF.

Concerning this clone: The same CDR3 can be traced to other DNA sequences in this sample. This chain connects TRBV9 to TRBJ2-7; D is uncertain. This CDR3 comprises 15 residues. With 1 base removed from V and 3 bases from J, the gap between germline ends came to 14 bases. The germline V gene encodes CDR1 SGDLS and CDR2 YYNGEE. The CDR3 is CASSVSGSIDYEQYF. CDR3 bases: TGTGCCAGCAGCGTAAGTGGCAGTATTGACTACGAGCAGTACTTC.

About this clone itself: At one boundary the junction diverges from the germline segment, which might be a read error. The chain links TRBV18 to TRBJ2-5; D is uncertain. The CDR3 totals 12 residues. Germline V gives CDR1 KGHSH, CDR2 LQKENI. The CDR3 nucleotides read TGTGCCAGCTCACCATCCGAAGGAAAAACCCACTTC. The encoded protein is CASSPSEGKTHF. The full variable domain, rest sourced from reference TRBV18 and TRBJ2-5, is NAGVMQNPRHLVRRRGQEARLRCSPMKGHSHVYWYRQLPEEGLKFMVYLQKENIIDESGMPKERFSAEFPKEGPSILRIQQVVRGDSAAYFCASSPSEGKTHFGPGTRLLVL.

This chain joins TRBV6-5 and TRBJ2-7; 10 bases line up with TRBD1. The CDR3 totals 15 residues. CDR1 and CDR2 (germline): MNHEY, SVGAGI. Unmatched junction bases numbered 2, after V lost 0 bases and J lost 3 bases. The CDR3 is CASSYSGQGDYEQYF. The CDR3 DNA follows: TGTGCCAGCAGTTACTCAGGACAGGGGGACTACGAGCAGTACTTC.

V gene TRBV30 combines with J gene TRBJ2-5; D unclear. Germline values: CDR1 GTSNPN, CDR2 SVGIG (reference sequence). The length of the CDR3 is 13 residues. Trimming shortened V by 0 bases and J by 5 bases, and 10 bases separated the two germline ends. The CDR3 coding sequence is TGTGCCTGGAGTGTTTTGTTTCGGGAGACCCAGTACTTC. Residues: CAWSVLFRETQYF.

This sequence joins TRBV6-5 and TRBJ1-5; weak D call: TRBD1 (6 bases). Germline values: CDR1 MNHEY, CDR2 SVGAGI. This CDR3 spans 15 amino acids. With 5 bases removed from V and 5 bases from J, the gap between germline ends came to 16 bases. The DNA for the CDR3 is TGTGCCAGCAGTCAATTCGGACAGCCGTATCAGCCCCAGCATTTT. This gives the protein CASSQFGQPYQPQHF.

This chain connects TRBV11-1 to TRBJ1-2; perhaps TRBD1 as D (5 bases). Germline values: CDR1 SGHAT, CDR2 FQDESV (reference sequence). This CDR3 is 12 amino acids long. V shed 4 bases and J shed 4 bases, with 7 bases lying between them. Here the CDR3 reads CASSWQGYGYTF. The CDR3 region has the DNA TGTGCCAGCAGCTGGCAGGGCTATGGCTACACCTTC. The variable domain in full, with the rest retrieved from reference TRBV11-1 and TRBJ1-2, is EAEVAQSPRYKITEKSQAVAFWCDPISGHATLYWYRQILGQGPELLVQFQDESVVDDSQLPKDRFSAERLKGVDSTLKIQPAELGDSAMYLCASSWQGYGYTFGSGTRLTVV.

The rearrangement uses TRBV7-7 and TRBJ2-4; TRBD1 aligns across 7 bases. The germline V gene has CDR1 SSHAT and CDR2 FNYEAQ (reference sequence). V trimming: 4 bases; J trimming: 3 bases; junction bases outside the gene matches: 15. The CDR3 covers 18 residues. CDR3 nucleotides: TGTGCCAGCAGCTCTCCGAGGGACAGATCAGAATACAAAAACATTCAGTACTTC. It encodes CASSSPRDRSEYKNIQYF.

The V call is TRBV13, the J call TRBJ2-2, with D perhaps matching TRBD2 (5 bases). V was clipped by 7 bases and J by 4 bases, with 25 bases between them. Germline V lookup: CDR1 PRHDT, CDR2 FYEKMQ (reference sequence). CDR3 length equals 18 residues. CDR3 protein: CASTSPWEPYESTGELFF. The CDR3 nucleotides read TGTGCCAGCACCTCCCCATGGGAGCCATATGAAAGCACCGGGGAGCTGTTTTTT.

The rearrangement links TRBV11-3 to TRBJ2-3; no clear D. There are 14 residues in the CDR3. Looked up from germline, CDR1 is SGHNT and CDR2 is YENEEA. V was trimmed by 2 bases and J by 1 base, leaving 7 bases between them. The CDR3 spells CASSLTRGTDTQYF. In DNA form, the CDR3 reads TGTGCCAGCAGCTTAACCCGGGGCACAGATACGCAGTATTTT.

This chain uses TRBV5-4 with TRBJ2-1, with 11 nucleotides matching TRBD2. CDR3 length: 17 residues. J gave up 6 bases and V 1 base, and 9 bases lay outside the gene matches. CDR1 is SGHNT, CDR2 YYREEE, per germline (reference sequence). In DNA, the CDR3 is TGTGCCAGCAGCTTGTTAGCGGGAGGGCCTTCATTCAATGAGCAGTTCTTC. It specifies CASSLLAGGPSFNEQFF.

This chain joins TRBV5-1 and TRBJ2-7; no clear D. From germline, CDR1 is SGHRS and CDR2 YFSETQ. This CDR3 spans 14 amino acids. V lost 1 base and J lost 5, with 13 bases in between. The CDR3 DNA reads TGCGCCAGCAGCTTGTTCGCGGCTGCCGACGAGCAGTACTTC. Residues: CASSLFAAADEQYF.

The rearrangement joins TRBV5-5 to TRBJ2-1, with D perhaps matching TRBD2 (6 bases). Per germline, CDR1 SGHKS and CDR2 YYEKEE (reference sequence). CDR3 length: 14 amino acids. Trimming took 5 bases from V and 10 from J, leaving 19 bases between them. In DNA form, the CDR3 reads TGTGCCAGCAGTGGAGGGAACGGTAAACAGGAGCAGTTCTTC. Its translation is CASSGGNGKQEQFF.

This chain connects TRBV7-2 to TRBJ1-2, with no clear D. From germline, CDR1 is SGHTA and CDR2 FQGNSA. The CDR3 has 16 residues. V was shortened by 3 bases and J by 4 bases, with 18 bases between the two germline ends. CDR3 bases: TGTGCCAGCAGCTTTTTATTCAGAGCCGAGCGCTATGGCTACACCTTC. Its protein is CASSFLFRAERYGYTF. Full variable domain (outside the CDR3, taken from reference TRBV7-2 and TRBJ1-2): GAGVSQSPSNKVTEKGKDVELRCDPISGHTALYWYRQSLGQGLEFLIYFQGNSAPDKSGLPSDRFSAERTGGSVSTLTIQRTQQEDSAVYLCASSFLFRAERYGYTFGSGTRLTVV.

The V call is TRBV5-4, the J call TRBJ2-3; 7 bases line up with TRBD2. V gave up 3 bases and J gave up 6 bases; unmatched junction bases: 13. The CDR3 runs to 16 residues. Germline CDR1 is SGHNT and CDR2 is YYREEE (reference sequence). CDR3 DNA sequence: TGTGCCAGCAGCTACCCGCTGGGGGGGGGAGGTGATACGCAGTATTTT. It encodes CASSYPLGGGGDTQYF.

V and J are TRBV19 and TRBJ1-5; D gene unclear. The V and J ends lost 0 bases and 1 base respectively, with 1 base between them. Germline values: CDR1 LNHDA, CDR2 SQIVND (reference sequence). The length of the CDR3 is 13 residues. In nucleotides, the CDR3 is TGTGCCAGTAGTATAGAAAGCAATCAGCCCCAGCATTTT. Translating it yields CASSIESNQPQHF. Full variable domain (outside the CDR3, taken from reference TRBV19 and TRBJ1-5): DGGITQSPKYLFRKEGQNVTLSCEQNLNHDAMYWYRQDPGQGLRLIYYSQIVNDFQKGDIAEGYSVSREKKESFPLTVTSAQKNPTAFYLCASSIESNQPQHFGDGTRLSIL.

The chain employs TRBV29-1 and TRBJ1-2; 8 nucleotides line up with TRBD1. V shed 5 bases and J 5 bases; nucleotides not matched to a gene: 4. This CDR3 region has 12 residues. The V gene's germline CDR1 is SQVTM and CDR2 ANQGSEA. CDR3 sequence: CSVSGQGYGYTF. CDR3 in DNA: TGCAGCGTTAGCGGACAGGGATATGGCTACACCTTC.

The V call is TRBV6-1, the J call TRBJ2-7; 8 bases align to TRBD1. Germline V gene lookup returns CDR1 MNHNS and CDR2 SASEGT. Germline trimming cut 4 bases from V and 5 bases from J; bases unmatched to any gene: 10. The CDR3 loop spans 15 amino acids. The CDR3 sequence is CASSALWGQAHEQYF. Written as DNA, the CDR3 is TGTGCCAGCAGTGCGCTTTGGGGACAGGCCCACGAGCAGTACTTC.